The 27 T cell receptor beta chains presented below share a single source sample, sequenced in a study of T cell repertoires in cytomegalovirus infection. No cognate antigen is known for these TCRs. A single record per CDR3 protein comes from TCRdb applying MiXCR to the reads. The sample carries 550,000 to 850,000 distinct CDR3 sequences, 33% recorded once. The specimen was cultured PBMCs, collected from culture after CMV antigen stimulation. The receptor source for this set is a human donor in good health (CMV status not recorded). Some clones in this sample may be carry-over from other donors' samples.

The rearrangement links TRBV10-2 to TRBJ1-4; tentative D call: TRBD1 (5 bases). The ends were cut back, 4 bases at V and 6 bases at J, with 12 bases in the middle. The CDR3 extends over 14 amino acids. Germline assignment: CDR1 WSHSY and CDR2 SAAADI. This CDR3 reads CASSVGLSDEKLFF. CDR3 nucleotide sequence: TGCGCCAGCAGTGTGGGACTAAGTGATGAAAAACTGTTTTTT.

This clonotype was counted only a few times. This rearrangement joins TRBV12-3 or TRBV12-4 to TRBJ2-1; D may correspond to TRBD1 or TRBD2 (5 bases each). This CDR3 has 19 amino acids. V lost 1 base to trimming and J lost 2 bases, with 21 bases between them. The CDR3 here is CASSLVVLRGGSTYNEQFF. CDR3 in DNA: TGTGCCAGCAGTTTAGTCGTCCTGAGGGGCGGGTCAACCTACAATGAGCAGTTCTTC.

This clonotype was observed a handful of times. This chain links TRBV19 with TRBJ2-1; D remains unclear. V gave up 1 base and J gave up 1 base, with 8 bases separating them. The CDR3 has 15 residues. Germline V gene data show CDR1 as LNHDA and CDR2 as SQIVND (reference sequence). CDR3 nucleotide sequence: TGTGCCAGTAGTATAGCGGCAGGTTCCTACAATGAGCAGTTCTTC. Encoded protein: CASSIAAGSYNEQFF.

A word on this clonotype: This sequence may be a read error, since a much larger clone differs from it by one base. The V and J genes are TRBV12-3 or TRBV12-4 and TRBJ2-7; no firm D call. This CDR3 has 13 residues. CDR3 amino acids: CANSSPISYEQYF. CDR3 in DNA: TGTGCCAACAGTTCGCCGATCTCCTACGAGCAGTACTTC.

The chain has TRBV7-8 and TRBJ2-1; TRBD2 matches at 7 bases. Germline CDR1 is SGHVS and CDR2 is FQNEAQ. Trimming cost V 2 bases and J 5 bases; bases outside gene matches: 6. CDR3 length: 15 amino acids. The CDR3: CASSLRRGNHNEQFF. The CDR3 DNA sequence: TGTGCCAGCAGCTTACGGCGGGGGAACCACAATGAGCAGTTCTTC.

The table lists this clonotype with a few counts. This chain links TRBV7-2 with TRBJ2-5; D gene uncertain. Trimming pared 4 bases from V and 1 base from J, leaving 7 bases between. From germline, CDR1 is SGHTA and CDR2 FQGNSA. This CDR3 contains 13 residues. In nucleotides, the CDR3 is TGTGCCAGCAGCTCTTCTACCCAAGAGACCCAGTACTTC. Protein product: CASSSSTQETQYF.

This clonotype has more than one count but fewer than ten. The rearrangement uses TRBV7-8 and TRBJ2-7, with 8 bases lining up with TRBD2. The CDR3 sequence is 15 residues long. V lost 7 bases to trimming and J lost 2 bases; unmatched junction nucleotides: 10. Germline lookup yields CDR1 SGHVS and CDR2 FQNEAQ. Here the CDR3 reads CASIYSGGPTYEQYF. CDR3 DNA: TGTGCCAGCATCTACAGCGGGGGCCCCACCTACGAGCAGTACTTC.

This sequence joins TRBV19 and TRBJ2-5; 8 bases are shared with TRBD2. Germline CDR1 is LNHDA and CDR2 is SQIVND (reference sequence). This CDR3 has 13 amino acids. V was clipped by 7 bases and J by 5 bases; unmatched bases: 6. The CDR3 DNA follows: TGTGCCAGTAACAGCGGGAGCTTGGAGACCCAGTACTTC. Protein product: CASNSGSLETQYF.

CDR3 sequence: CASEDTEAFF. The CDR3 DNA is TGTGCCTCTGAGGACACTGAAGCTTTCTTT. The chain employs TRBV7-4 and TRBJ1-1, with D uncertain. Trimming took off 11 bases at V and 3 bases at J, with 7 bases between the two ends. CDR1 SGHVT and CDR2 SQSDAQ come from the germline V gene. CDR3 size: 10 residues.

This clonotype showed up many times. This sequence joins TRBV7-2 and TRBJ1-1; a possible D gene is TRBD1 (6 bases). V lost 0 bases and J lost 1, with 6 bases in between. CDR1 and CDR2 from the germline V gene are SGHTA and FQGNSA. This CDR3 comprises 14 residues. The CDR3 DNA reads TGTGCCAGCAGCTTAGCGGGACAGAACACTGAAGCTTTCTTT. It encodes CASSLAGQNTEAFF.

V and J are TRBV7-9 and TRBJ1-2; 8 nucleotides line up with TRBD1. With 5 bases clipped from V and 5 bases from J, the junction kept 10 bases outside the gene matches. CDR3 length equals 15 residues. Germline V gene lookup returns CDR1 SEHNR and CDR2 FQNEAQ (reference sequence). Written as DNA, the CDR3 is TGTGCCAGCAGCCATTACCGGGACAGGCCTTATGGCTACACCTTC. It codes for CASSHYRDRPYGYTF.

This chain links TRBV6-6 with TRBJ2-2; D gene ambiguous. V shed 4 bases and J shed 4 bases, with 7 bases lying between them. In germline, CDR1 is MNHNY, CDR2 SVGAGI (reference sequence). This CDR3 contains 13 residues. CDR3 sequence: CASSSHRTGELFF. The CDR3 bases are TGTGCCAGCAGTTCCCATCGCACCGGGGAGCTGTTTTTT.

As DNA, the CDR3 is TGTGCCAGCAGCTTATATGGTCGTCGCGGGGGGGCAGGAACCGGGGAGCTGTTTTTT. The encoded protein is CASSLYGRRGGAGTGELFF. The chain uses TRBV7-9 and TRBJ2-2; 9 bases are a match to TRBD2. There are 19 residues in the CDR3. V lost 2 bases, J lost 5 bases, and 15 bases stayed unmatched. Per germline, CDR1 SEHNR and CDR2 FQNEAQ (reference sequence).

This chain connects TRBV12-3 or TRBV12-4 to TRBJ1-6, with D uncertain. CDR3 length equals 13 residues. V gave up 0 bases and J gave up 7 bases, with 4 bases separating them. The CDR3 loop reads CASSLAMNSPLHF. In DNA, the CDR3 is TGTGCCAGCAGTTTAGCGATGAATTCACCCCTCCACTTT.

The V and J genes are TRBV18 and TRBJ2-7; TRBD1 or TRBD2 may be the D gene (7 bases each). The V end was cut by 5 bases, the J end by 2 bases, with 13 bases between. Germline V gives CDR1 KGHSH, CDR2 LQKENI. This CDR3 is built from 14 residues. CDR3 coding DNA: TGTGCCAGCTCATCGACAGGGACTACCTACGAGCAGTACTTC. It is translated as CASSSTGTTYEQYF. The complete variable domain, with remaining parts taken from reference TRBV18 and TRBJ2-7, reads NAGVMQNPRHLVRRRGQEARLRCSPMKGHSHVYWYRQLPEEGLKFMVYLQKENIIDESGMPKERFSAEFPKEGPSILRIQQVVRGDSAAYFCASSSTGTTYEQYFGPGTRLTVT.

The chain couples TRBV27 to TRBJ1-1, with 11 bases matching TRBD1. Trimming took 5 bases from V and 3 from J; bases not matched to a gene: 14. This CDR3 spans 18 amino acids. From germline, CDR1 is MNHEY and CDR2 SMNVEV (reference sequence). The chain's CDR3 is CASSPPAGQGARDTEAFF. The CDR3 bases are TGTGCCAGCAGTCCCCCGGCCGGACAGGGGGCTAGGGACACTGAAGCTTTCTTT.

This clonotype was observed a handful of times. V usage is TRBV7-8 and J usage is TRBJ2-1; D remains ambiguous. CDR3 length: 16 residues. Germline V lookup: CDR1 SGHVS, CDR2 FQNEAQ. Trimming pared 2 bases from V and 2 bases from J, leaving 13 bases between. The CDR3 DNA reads TGTGCCAGCAGCTTAAGGCGCCGCCGCCCCTACAATGAGCAGTTCTTC. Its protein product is CASSLRRRRPYNEQFF.

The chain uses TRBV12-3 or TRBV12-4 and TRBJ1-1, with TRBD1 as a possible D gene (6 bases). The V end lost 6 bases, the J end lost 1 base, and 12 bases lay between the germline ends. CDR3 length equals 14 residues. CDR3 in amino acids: CASRTNRENTEAFF. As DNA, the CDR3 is TGTGCCAGCAGAACGAACAGGGAGAACACTGAAGCTTTCTTT.

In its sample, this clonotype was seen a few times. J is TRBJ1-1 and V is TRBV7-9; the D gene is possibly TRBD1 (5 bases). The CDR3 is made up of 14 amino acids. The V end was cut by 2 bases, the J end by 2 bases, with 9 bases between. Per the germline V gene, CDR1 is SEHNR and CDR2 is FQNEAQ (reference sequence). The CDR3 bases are TGTGCCAGCAGCTTAAGACAGATTAACACTGAAGCTTTCTTT. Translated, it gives CASSLRQINTEAFF.

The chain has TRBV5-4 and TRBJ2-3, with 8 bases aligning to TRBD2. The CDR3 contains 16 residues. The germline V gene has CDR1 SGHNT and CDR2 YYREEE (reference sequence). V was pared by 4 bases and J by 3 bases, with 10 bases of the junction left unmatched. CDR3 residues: CASSNTAGDGTDTQYF. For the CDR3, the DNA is TGTGCCAGCAGCAACACAGCGGGAGACGGAACAGATACGCAGTATTTT.

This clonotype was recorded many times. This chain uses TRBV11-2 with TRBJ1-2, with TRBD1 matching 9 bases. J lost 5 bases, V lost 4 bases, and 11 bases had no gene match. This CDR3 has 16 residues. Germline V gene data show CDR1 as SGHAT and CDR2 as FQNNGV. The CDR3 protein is CASSSRPQGAGYGYTF. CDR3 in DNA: TGTGCCAGCAGCTCCAGGCCACAGGGGGCTGGGTATGGCTACACCTTC.

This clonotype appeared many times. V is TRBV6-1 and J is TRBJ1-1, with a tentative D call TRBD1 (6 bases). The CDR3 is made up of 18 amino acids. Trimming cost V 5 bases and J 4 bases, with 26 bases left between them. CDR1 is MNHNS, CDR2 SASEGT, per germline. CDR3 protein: CASSLATYRAQGGTEAFF. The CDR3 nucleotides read TGTGCCAGCAGTCTCGCAACTTACAGGGCGCAGGGCGGCACTGAAGCTTTCTTT.

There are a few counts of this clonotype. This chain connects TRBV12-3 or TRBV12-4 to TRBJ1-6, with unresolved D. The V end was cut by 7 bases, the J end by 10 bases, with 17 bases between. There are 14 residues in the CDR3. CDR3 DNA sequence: TGTGCCAGCAAATTGGCTCTGACCGCCTCACCCCTCCACTTT. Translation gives CASKLALTASPLHF.

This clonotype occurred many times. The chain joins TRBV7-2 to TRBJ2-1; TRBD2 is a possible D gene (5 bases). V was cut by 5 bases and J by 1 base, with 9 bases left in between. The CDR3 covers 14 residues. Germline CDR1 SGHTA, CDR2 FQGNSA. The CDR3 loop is CASSPGMSYNEQFF. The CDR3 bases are TGTGCCAGCAGCCCCGGGATGTCCTACAATGAGCAGTTCTTC.

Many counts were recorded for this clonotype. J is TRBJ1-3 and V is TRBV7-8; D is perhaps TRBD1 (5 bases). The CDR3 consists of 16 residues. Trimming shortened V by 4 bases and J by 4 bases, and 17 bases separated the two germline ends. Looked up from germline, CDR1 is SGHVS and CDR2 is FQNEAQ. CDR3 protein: CASSSDIGTEGNTIYF. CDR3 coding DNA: TGTGCCAGCAGCTCTGATATCGGGACTGAGGGAAACACCATATATTTT.

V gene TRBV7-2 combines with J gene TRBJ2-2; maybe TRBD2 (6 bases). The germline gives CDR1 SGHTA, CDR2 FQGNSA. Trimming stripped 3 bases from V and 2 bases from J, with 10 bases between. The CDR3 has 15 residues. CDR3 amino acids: CASSLDYINTGELFF. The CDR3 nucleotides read TGTGCCAGCAGCTTGGACTACATTAACACCGGGGAGCTGTTTTTT.

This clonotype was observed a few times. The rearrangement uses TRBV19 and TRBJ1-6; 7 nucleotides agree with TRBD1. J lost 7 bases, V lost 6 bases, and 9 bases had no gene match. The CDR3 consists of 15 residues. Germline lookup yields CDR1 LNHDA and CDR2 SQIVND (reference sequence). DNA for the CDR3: TGTGCCAGTAGCCAACTGGGGACAGCGAATTCACCCCTCCACTTT. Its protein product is CASSQLGTANSPLHF.